A selection of T cell receptor beta chains follows, all from one sample in a study of technical replicates of blood from a few donors. Sequencing used immunoSEQ multiplex PCR; TCRdb keeps in-frame clones, though not all of them. This sample carries more than 65,000 clones, around 97% of them seen once, and the ten largest clones take approximately 0.18%. Sequencing was done on a sample of T cells isolated from PBMCs. The receptors were gathered from a human donor in good health. Each CDR3 is given with its conserved first and last residue. The D gene is left open where the match is weak.

d_call: -; cdr3_length: 18; v_call: TRBV4-1; j_call: TRBJ1-5; cdr3_nt: TGCGCCAGCAGCCAAGTTCGGCATGTCGGGTTATCGGGTCAGCCCCAGCATTTT; cdr3_aa: CASSQVRHVGLSGQPQHF
d_call: -; cdr3_length: 14; v_call: TRBV14; j_call: TRBJ2-5; cdr3_nt: TGTGCCAGCAGCCAAGTGACACGCCAAGAGACCCAGTACTTC; cdr3_aa: CASSQVTRQETQYF
d_call: -; cdr3_length: 12; v_call: TRBV7-9; j_call: TRBJ2-7; cdr3_nt: TGTGCCAGCAGCGAACAGGGATACGAGCAGTACTTC; cdr3_aa: CASSEQGYEQYF
d_call: TRBD1; cdr3_length: 15; v_call: TRBV6-5; j_call: TRBJ2-1; cdr3_nt: TGTGCCAGCACCATCACCGACAGGGGGCGGAATGAGCAGTTCTTC; cdr3_aa: CASTITDRGRNEQFF
d_call: -; cdr3_length: 13; v_call: TRBV10-3; j_call: TRBJ1-1; cdr3_nt: TGTGCCATCAGATACAGGGAATCCACTGAAGCTTTCTTT; cdr3_aa: CAIRYRESTEAFF
d_call: -; cdr3_length: 12; v_call: TRBV2; j_call: TRBJ2-5; cdr3_nt: TGTGCCAGCAGACAGTCCCAAGAGACCCAGTACTTC; cdr3_aa: CASRQSQETQYF
d_call: TRBD1; cdr3_length: 16; v_call: TRBV30; j_call: TRBJ2-1; cdr3_nt: TGTGCCTGGAGTGTTGTGGCAGGGGGACCCTACAATGAGCAGTTCTTC; cdr3_aa: CAWSVVAGGPYNEQFF
d_call: TRBD1; cdr3_length: 15; v_call: TRBV19; j_call: TRBJ1-1; cdr3_nt: TGTGCCAGTAGTAAGACAGGGGGCTTGGGCACTGAAGCTTTCTTT; cdr3_aa: CASSKTGGLGTEAFF
d_call: -; cdr3_length: 16; v_call: TRBV7-9; j_call: TRBJ2-5; cdr3_nt: TGTGCCAGCAGCTTCCCACAGATTCGGTACCAAGAGACCCAGTACTTC; cdr3_aa: CASSFPQIRYQETQYF
d_call: -; cdr3_length: 16; v_call: TRBV5-4; j_call: TRBJ2-2; cdr3_nt: TGTGCCAGCAGCGTGGACAGCTCTTCGAACACCGGGGAGCTGTTTTTT; cdr3_aa: CASSVDSSSNTGELFF
d_call: -; cdr3_length: 15; v_call: TRBV10-3; j_call: TRBJ2-1; cdr3_nt: TGTGCCATCAGTACGATGGGGCGGTCCTACAATGAGCAGTTCTTC; cdr3_aa: CAISTMGRSYNEQFF
d_call: TRBD1; cdr3_length: 14; v_call: TRBV15; j_call: TRBJ2-5; cdr3_nt: TGTGCCACCAGTGGGACAGGGGTATCAGAGACCCAGTACTTC; cdr3_aa: CATSGTGVSETQYF
d_call: -; cdr3_length: 15; v_call: TRBV6-5; j_call: TRBJ2-7; cdr3_nt: TGTGCCACCCTAGGCACCGACAGGAATAGGGCCGAGCAGTACTTC; cdr3_aa: CATLGTDRNRAEQYF